Listed here is a single TCR beta chain. The entry originates in a study of beta chain features in type 1 diabetes. On the study more broadly: Age, gender and cell yields were similar between patients and healthy donors. Examination spanned approximately 110 million sorted cells from all samples.

Of the isolated RNA, all was reverse transcribed, and so the sequenced material was expressed TCRB transcripts. Some clones are missing from TCRdb's copy, which holds only in-frame ones; the method was immunoSEQ multiplex PCR. The repertoire includes approximately 150,000 clones, over 9.5% of them detected once, and under 1.5% sits in the top ten. After removal of 0 bases from V and 1 base from J, the junction contained 8 bases not matched to a gene. The germline gives CDR1 SGDLS, CDR2 YYNGEE. This CDR3 has 17 residues. Via CD45RO/CCR7/CD25/CD127/CD95/CD27, cells of the CD4+ naive, central memory, regulatory and stem cell-like memory subsets were sorted.

The source of this sequence is a man younger than 35 in good health. Sequencing was carried out using naive CD4+ T cells from blood. V and J are TRBV9 and TRBJ2-5, with 8 bases matching TRBD2. CDR3 DNA: TGTGCCAGCAGCGTAGGGGTCTCAGCGGGGGTCCAAGAGACCCAGTACTTC. Translating gives CASSVGVSAGVQETQYF.